This TCR beta chain came from a study of cytomegalovirus exposure and HLA in healthy donors. Study-wide context: Of roughly 360 genotyped donors, around 86% grouped in the Caucasian-associated ancestry cluster.

Of note for this clone: Its antigen is not known.

PCR was performed using 60 Vbeta and 13 Jbeta primers. Assay: immunoSEQ multiplex PCR; the TCRdb copy retains only in-frame clones and omits some. The sample yields around 120,000 clones, 15% seen once. Trimming shortened V by 6 bases and J by 4 bases, and 14 bases separated the two germline ends. The germline gives CDR1 LNHNV, CDR2 YYDKDF (reference sequence). This CDR3 has 14 amino acids. Study-level points and caveats: According to the study, roughly 160 TCR beta chains were cytomegalovirus-associated. Per a prior analysis, the majority of TCR beta V segments were productive roughly 87% or roughly 30% of the time. Most subjects had HLA-A and HLA-B alleles reportedly predicted accurately by TCR beta sequences.

The V and J genes are TRBV15 and TRBJ2-3, with D possibly TRBD2 on 5 matching bases. This receptor was obtained from a woman between 18 and 29 years old in good health and CMV-seronegative. Material: PBMCs. CDR3 protein: CATRRSWRPDTQYF. The CDR3 nucleotides read TGTGCCACCAGACGGTCCTGGAGGCCAGATACGCAGTATTTT.